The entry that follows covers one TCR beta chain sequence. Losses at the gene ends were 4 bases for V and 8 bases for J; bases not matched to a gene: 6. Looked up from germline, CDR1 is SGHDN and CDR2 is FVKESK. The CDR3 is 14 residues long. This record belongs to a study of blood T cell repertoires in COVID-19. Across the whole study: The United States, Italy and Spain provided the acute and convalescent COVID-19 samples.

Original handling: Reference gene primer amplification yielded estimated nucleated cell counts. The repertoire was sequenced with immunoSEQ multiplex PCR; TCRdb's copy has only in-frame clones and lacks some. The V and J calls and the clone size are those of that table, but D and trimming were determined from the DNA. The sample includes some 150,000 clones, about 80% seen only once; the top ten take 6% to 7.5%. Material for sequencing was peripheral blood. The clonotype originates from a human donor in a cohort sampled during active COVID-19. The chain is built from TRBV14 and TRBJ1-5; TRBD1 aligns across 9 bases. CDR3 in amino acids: CASSRTGALEPQHF. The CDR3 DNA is TGTGCCAGCAGCCGGACAGGGGCCCTAGAGCCCCAGCATTTT. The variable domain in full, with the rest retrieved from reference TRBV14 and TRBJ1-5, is EAGVTQFPSHSVIEKGQTVTLRCDPISGHDNLYWYRRVMGKEIKFLLHFVKESKQDESGMPNNRFLAERTGGTYSTLKVQPAELEDSGVYFCASSRTGALEPQHFGDGTRLSIL.